This TCR beta chain came from a study of CD4 and CD8 cells across lung adenocarcinoma regions. TCRdb itself ran the PCR reads through MiXCR, one entry per CDR3 protein. Of tens of thousands of distinct CDR3 sequences in the sample, over 40% are singletons; the top ten hold about 20%. Germline V gives CDR1 MNHEY, CDR2 SMNVEV (reference sequence). This CDR3 is 14 amino acids long. Trimming shortened V by 0 bases and J by 8 bases, and 11 bases separated the two germline ends. This clonotype was found many times. This sequence originates from a male donor with lung adenocarcinoma. The CD4 and CD8 labels of this study may be unreliable. The rearrangement links TRBV27 to TRBJ2-4; D may be TRBD1 (6 bases). The sequenced sample was CD4+ T cells from the center of a lung tumor. CDR3 region: CASSLSQGMDIQYF. The CDR3 DNA sequence: TGTGCCAGCAGTTTATCCCAGGGGATGGACATTCAGTACTTC.